This T cell receptor (beta chain) appears in the sequencing data of a study of CD8+ T cells in alopecia areata. Study conclusions and caveats: Resident alphabeta T-cell populations of normal skin are likewise subject to sequencing in scalp samples.

In regard to this clone: As yet, its antigen is unknown.

Extracted RNA was reverse transcribed into cDNA, the sequencing template. The method was immunoSEQ multiplex PCR; TCRdb's version includes in-frame clones alone and lacks a portion of them. Seen here are some 150,000 clones, less than 65% observed once, and the top ten hold roughly a third. This TCR came from a human donor in good health. The sample consisted of CD8+ T cells sorted from blood.

The CDR3 region has the DNA TGTGCCAGCAGTACCGGACTAGCGGGAGGGCCTATGAACGAGCAGTACTTC. Residues: CASSTGLAGGPMNEQYF. The chain combines TRBV27 with TRBJ2-7; 15 nucleotides line up with TRBD2. CDR3 size: 17 residues. Germline V gene data show CDR1 as MNHEY and CDR2 as SMNVEV (reference sequence). V shed 5 bases, J shed 5 bases, and the junction held 10 bases outside the gene matches.